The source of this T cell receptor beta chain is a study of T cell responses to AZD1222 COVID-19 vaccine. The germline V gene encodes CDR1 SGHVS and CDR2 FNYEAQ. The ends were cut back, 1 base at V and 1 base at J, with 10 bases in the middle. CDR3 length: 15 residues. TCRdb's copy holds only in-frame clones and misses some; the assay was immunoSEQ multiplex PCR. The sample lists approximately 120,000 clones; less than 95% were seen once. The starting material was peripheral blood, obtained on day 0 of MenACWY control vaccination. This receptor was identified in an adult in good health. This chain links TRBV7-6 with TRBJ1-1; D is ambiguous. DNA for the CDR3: TGTGCCAGCAGCTTAGAAGGTAGTTGGAACACTGAAGCTTTCTTT. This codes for CASSLEGSWNTEAFF.